This T cell receptor (beta chain) derives from a study of cytomegalovirus exposure and HLA in healthy donors (dated by TCRdb to 2016 to 2017). A note on the overall study: In an earlier analysis of under 750 of the donors, 276 Gb of sequence data and approximately 100 million unique TCR beta sequences from about 179 million T cells were reported. Roughly 300 gigabases of sequencing data and 70 million to 100 million unique TCR sequences were included in an early release covering roughly 600 HLA-typed donors. The genetic ancestry cluster associated with self-reported Caucasian donors included around four fifths of the roughly 360 genotyped donors. The aim of the study was to test whether cataloging public T cell receptors could identify signatures of past pathogen exposure. The study used immunosequencing to profile the T cell repertoires of approximately 650 subjects and linked those repertoires to cytomegalovirus serostatus. Along with the roughly 700-subject first cohort, a separate validation cohort of over a hundred different subjects was used. To predict cytomegalovirus infection status, the study brought together high-throughput TCR immunosequencing, statistical association of individual TCRs with disease status, and machine learning. In a later analysis, previously published TCR beta repertoires from some 640 donors were re-analyzed and high-resolution HLA genotyping was added so that TCR occurrence patterns could be studied. The later analysis used no new phenotypic data to find candidate immune exposures, relying instead on TCR beta sequences and their occurrence across donors. An earlier analysis of roughly 580 of the donors used high-throughput TCR beta sequencing to judge whether each TCR beta V gene segment behaved as functional or pseudogenic. Alongside the repertoire data, information on donor age, sex, ethnicity and CMV serostatus was compiled. A later genetic analysis took genome-wide SNP genotypes for about 55% of the roughly 670 donors and used that subset as a discovery cohort. All discovery cohort repertoires had been generated on a single sequencing platform. Both class I and class II loci were covered by HLA typing, at four-digit resolution. The number of donors typed differed by locus, with about 629-630 for A, B, C, DRB1 and DQB1, more than 500 for DQA1, approximately 570 for DPA1, and around 450 for DPB1. A handful of DR-DQ haplotypes were handled as single units for association and clustering because linkage in the cohort was strong. Among 350 to 400 genotyped donors of the cohort, an average of roughly 240,000 unique TCR beta nucleotide sequences were sequenced per donor, roughly 18% of them non-productive. Here is what the overall study found, with its caveats: Most TCR sequences were observed very rarely across donors, whereas some public TCRs were present in many individuals. A total of 150 or so TCR beta chains were listed by the study as associated with cytomegalovirus. A further reported finding was that TCR beta sequences accurately predicted the HLA-A and HLA-B alleles for most subjects in the first cohort. In both the original and validation cohorts, the classifier was reported to diagnose cytomegalovirus status with high specificity and sensitivity. Because the 87-base-pair reads could not distinguish some IMGT-functional V segments, including TRBV6-2 and TRBV6-3, those segments were excluded. Immune exposure information for the cohort was limited to CMV serostatus. Correlated functional status among segregating V segments might be attributable to linkage disequilibrium, but an unknown experimental factor could not be ruled out. When HLA alleles, especially DR and DQ, strongly co-occurred, attributing TCR associations to individual alleles was difficult. Approximately 16 rarely observed V segments, including chromosome 9 orphons, were excluded from the earlier analysis of just under 600 of the donors because counts were too low. A later analysis found that TCR association rates varied across HLA loci, with DRB1 alleles showing the most associated TCRs and HLA-C alleles the fewest. HLA typing was unavailable for some donors at each locus, so association tests used only the typed subset. In this cohort, only TCR beta chains were sequenced, and detectable features were limited by the absence of alpha or paired-chain data. In a later analysis, HLA-associated TCR beta chains were found to be more clonally expanded and to have lower generation probabilities than equally common non-associated chains. In vitro tests confirmed that a few of the cytomegalovirus-associated TCR beta chains recognize cytomegalovirus antigens. In an earlier analysis of some 550 of the donors, most TCR beta V segments were observed in productive rearrangements about 87% or about 30% of the time, broadly matching IMGT annotations. A later analysis associated 15,000 to 20,000 TCR beta sequences with specific HLA alleles at a false discovery rate of 0.05. In a later genetic analysis, a missense DCLRE1C variant was associated with V-gene and J-gene trimming of TCR beta chains, and the association was replicated in an independent cohort. In a later analysis, several top co-occurrence clusters were reported to appear linked to parvovirus B19, influenza, CMV and Epstein-Barr virus. According to a later genetic analysis, donors in an Asian-associated ancestry cluster had fewer N-insertions in productive TCRs than the approximately 690-donor mean. Presence/absence analyses assumed roughly uniform sequencing depth across donors, an assumption that may not hold. The sequencing pipeline was judged likely to have produced a cluster of highly shared sequence variants as a technical artifact. A later analysis found that most CMV-associated TCR beta chains appeared HLA-restricted, with HLA associations seemingly driven largely by CMV exposure. According to the authors, the approach could potentially be generalized to other disease states and immunological phenotypes.

CDR1 SEHNR and CDR2 FQNEAQ were looked up in the germline V gene (reference sequence). V lost 1 base and J lost 4 bases; the stretch between them is 16 bases long. The CDR3 contains 16 residues, cysteine and phenylalanine counted. Left in the record is the CDR3 DNA by itself, 48 bases read in frame from the first base. The cohort comprised around 700 healthy bone marrow donors. At the time of sampling, all cohort members were nominally healthy, though unrecorded immune exposures were likely present. The donor was CMV seronegative and belonged to the group of over 350 seronegative cohort members. A peripheral blood sample was provided by each donor, and peripheral blood mononuclear cells were used for TCR beta sequencing. The Qiagen DNeasy Blood Extraction Kit was used to extract genomic DNA from the blood cell samples. This clone was seen a few times. The antigen it binds to is not known. The sample holds no much larger clone one base away, and base qualities are not on file.

Library preparation employed the immunoSEQ multiplex PCR assay. A mixture of 60 forward primers for TCR Vbeta segments and 13 reverse primers for TCR Jbeta segments was used in the multiplex PCR. The CDR3 region of rearranged TCR beta genes was amplified from genomic DNA with a multiplex PCR assay. On the Illumina HiSeq System, the amplified TCR beta libraries were sequenced as 87-base-pair reads. In the original analysis: A later analysis counted approximately 76 million unique TCR beta chains across the 700 or so repertoires, and about 10 million of these chains were shared by at least two donors. Raw reads were error-corrected and collapsed into unique sequences by a nearest-neighbor algorithm in which closely related sequences were merged to remove PCR and sequencing errors. To assign V, D and J gene segments, CDR3 sequences were aligned to IMGT reference sequences. For a sequence to be retained, a match of at least six nucleotides was required to both a V gene segment and a J gene segment. A rearrangement counted as productive if the CDR3 had no stop codons and remained in frame with V and J, and every other rearrangement counted as non-productive. Following IMGT convention, CDR3 was defined as the stretch from the second conserved V-encoded cysteine to the conserved J-encoded phenylalanine. In an earlier analysis of around 600 of the donors, sequences lacking an unambiguous match to a single V gene segment were excluded. In an earlier analysis of roughly 500 of the donors, V segments were called functional above 56.7% productive rearrangements and were called segregating when the between-donor standard deviation exceeded 5%. A statistical classification framework was developed to diagnose cytomegalovirus status using the catalog of TCR beta chain sequences. V and J gene assignment, in a later analysis, came from comparing TCR nucleotide sequences with IMGT/GENE-DB human TR gene sequences. Using the TCRdist pipeline, a later analysis assigned CDR3 sequences along with most-parsimonious VDJ recombination scenarios. In a later analysis, each TCR beta chain was defined by its CDR3 amino acid sequence together with its V-gene family, and reads lacking a unique V-gene family were excluded. As a way to deal with suspected cross-contamination and a sequencing artifact, a later analysis dropped 640 or so nucleotide sequences that were highly shared and had low generation probability. In a later analysis, a clonal expansion index was calculated for each public chain from normalized within-repertoire ranks of inferred template counts. In a later analysis, generation probabilities were computed using a VDJ recombination model fitted to out-of-frame rearrangements, and the results were checked against IGoR. A later analysis scored TCR-TCR, TCR-HLA and TCR-CMV co-occurrence with hypergeometric tests, applying a repertoire-size bias correction to TCR pairs. To estimate false discovery rates, a later analysis permuted the HLA or CMV assignments 20 times. In a later analysis, co-occurring TCRs were grouped with DBSCAN, and TCRdist sequence similarity was added when clustering was performed within HLA-allele-positive subsets. Repertoires with fewer than 30,000 or more than 120,000 public chains were left out of co-occurrence clustering, as were a handful of repertoires with anomalous nucleotide sharing. Drawn from immuneACCESS, this table holds only the in-frame rearrangements with V and J called that TCRdb kept. Clones are partly lost; checked studies trace under half to an unresolved V gene and leave the rest unexplained. V and J calls and clone size are those listed in that table; D and trimming were worked out from the DNA. Within this sample are about 250,000 clones, with 80% of them counted one time only. The ten largest clones capture approximately 0.3% of the sample.

The V and J segments used are TRBV7-9 and TRBJ1-1; TRBD1 is perhaps the D gene, given 6 matching bases. The material sequenced was PBMCs. The receptor was isolated from a girl aged 2-10 years in good health and CMV-seronegative. This receptor has the CDR3 CASSLDDVRGTTEAFF. The sequenced DNA: TGTGCCAGCAGCTTAGACGATGTTAGGGGGACCACTGAAGCTTTCTTT.